The TCR beta chain described here comes from a study of T cell responses to AZD1222 COVID-19 vaccine (dated by TCRdb to about 2021). Broadly, across the study: TCR sequencing covered 233 trial participants: 207 given two doses of AZD1222 and some 25 given two doses of MenACWY control vaccine. Trial participants were enrolled by age into 18-55, 56-69 and 70-plus year subgroups, with about 150, 27 and 61 TCR-sequenced participants respectively. Beyond this particular receptor, the publication reports: Because no day 14 peak-response samples were available, repertoires were characterized only after the peak T cell response. In the small 56-69-year group, the increase in depth fell short of significance, most likely because of low power. The vaccine-associated CD4 TCRs covered the entire spike protein, and the dominant responses fell in regions 160-218 and 743-854. Reportedly, almost half of the unique spike-specific TCRs recognized epitopes lying outside the regions that are mutated in the B.1.351 and B.1.1.7 variants. Most participants were white British and females outnumbered males, and the authors suggested that clonal diversity may have been underestimated. Spike-specific TCR breadth and depth rose significantly after two AZD1222 doses compared with day 0 and with MenACWY recipients. Conclusions about previously exposed vaccinees are limited, since just five or six AZD1222 recipients were seropositive for SARS-CoV-2 at baseline.

V is trimmed back by 8 bases and J by 1 base, and the junction contains 5 bases that no gene match accounts for. The CDR3 sequence holds 14 residues, the cysteine and phenylalanine included. Of the read, only the CDR3 DNA is kept; its 42 bases are in frame from base 1. According to the germline V gene, CDR1 reads SNHLY and CDR2 reads FYNNEI. The CDR3 regions of human TCRbeta chains were analyzed by immunosequencing. The published analysis was carried out like this. Repertoire TCRs were checked for matches against a reference library of SARS-CoV-2-specific TCRs that had been generated using the MIRA antigen-specificity platform. Breadth meant the fraction of unique TCRs that were SARS-CoV-2-associated, whereas depth meant the fraction of total T cells that were SARS-CoV-2-associated. Using the MIRA data, each spike-specific TCR was assigned both to the spike region to which the TCR was reactive and to a CD4 or CD8 class. Log10-transformed breadth and depth values were compared by one-way ANOVA with Sidak's multiple comparisons tests. TCRdb carries this immuneACCESS record with in-frame sequences only. Its versions omit some clonotypes, under half of them owing to an unresolved V gene in the studies checked, with the rest unexplained. V, J and clone size are those of that table, while D and trimming were read from the DNA. The table for this sample lists roughly 120,000 clones; about 90% of them were counted only once. Jointly, the top ten make up 6% to 9% of the sample.

Taken with the paper, the label for time point translates to: about 28 days (+/-7) after the second vaccine dose. Because spike-specific TCR depth and breadth did not differ between the two schedules, AZD1222 recipients who got a second dose at roughly 4 weeks were pooled with those who got a second dose at roughly 12 weeks. Samples from vaccinated people were obtained from the UK trials COV001 and COV002, which included a single-blind randomized controlled phase 2/3 trial of AZD1222 (ChAdOx1 nCoV-19) in healthy adults. For TCRbeta chain sequencing, PBMC samples from trial participants were taken at day 0 and at day 28 after the second dose. Points on this clone: This clone's antigen is unknown. No much larger clonotype is one base removed from it; base qualities were not supplied.

This TCR came from an adult who received the AZD1222 COVID-19 vaccine. Sample: peripheral blood, taken 28 days after the second AZD1222 dose. Recombination linked TRBV2 to TRBJ2-5, with 9 bases aligning to TRBD2. The CDR3 has the sequence CASVSGRLQETQYF. The DNA sequence is TGTGCCAGCGTTAGCGGGAGACTCCAAGAGACCCAGTACTTC.